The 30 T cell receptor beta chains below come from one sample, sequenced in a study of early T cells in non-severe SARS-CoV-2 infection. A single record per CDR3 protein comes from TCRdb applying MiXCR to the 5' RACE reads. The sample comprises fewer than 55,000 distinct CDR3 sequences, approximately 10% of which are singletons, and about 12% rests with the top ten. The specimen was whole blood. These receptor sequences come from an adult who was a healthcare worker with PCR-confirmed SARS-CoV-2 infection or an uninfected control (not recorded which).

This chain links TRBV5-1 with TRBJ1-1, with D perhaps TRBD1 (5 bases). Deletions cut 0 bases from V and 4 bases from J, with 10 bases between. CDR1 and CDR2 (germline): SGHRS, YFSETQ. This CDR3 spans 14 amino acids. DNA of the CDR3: TGCGCCAGCAGCTTGGAATCAGGGACCACTGAAGCTTTCTTT. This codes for CASSLESGTTEAFF.

CDR3 amino acids: CASSPIPPGANVLTF. The CDR3 DNA reads TGTGCCAGCTCACCAATTCCGCCAGGGGCCAACGTCCTGACTTTC. V and J are TRBV18 and TRBJ2-6; D remains ambiguous. The CDR3 covers 15 residues. Trimming took 2 bases from V and 4 from J, leaving 9 bases between them. Looked up from germline, CDR1 is KGHSH and CDR2 is LQKENI.

The CDR3 here is CATSRSLPAQYF. CDR3 coding DNA: TGTGCCACCAGCAGGAGCCTCCCCGCGCAGTACTTC. The chain is built from TRBV2 and TRBJ2-7, with D unresolved. Germline V gene data show CDR1 as SNHLY and CDR2 as FYNNEI. The CDR3 sequence is 12 residues long. V dropped 10 bases and J dropped 9 bases, with 19 bases sitting between them.

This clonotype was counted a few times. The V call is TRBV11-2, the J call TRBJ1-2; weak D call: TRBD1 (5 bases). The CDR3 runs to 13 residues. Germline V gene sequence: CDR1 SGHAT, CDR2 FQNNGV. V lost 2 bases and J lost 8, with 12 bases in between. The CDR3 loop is CASSLFQGRGYTF. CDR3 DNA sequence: TGTGCCAGCAGCTTATTCCAGGGTAGAGGCTACACCTTC.

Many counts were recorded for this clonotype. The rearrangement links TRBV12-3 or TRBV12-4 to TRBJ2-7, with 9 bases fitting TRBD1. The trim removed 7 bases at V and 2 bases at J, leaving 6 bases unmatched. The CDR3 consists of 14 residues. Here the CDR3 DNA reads TGTGCCAGCACCTCGGGACAGGGCCCCTACGAGCAGTACTTC. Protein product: CASTSGQGPYEQYF.

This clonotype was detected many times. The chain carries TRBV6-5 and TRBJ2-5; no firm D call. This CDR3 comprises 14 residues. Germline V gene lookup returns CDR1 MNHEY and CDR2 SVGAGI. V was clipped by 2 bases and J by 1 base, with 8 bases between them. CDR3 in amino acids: CASSYTQAQETQYF. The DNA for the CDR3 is TGTGCCAGCAGTTACACCCAGGCCCAAGAGACCCAGTACTTC.

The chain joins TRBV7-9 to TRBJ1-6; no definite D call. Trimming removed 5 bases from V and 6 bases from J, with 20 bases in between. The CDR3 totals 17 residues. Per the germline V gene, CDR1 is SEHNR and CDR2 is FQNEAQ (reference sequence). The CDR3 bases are TGTGCCAGCAGCCCACCGTGGGGAGCGATGGGTAATTCACCCCTCCACTTT. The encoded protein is CASSPPWGAMGNSPLHF.

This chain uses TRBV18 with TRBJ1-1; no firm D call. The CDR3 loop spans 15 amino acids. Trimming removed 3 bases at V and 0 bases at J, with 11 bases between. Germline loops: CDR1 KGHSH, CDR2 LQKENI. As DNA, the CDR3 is TGTGCCAGCTCACCGACTGGCGGAATGAACACTGAAGCTTTCTTT. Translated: CASSPTGGMNTEAFF.

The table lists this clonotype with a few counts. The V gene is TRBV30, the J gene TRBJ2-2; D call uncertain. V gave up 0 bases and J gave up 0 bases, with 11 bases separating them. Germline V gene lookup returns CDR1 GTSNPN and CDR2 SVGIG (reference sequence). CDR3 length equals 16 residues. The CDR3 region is CAWSVRPFANTGELFF. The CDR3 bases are TGTGCCTGGAGTGTACGACCATTCGCGAACACCGGGGAGCTGTTTTTT.

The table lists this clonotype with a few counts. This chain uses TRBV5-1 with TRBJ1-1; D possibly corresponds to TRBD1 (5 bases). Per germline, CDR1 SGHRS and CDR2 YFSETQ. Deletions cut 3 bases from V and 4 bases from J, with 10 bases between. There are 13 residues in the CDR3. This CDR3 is CASSSAGLTEAFF. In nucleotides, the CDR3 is TGCGCCAGCAGCTCGGCGGGGCTCACTGAAGCTTTCTTT.

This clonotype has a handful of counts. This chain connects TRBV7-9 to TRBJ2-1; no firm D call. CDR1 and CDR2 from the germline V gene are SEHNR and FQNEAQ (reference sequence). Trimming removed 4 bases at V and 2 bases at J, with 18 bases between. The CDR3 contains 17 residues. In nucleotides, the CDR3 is TGTGCCAGCAGCTCCCCGGCGACCCCCTCGGCCTACAATGAGCAGTTCTTC. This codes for CASSSPATPSAYNEQFF.

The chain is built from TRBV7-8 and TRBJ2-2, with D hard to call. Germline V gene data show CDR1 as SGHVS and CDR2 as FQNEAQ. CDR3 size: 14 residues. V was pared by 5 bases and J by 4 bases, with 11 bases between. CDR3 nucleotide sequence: TGTGCCAGCAGCCTCCCCTGGGGCACCGGGGAGCTGTTTTTT. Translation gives CASSLPWGTGELFF.

CDR3 sequence (DNA): TGTGCCAGCAGTTACAGTGATACGCAGTATTTT. The encoded protein is CASSYSDTQYF. The V call is TRBV6-5, the J call TRBJ2-3; D is undetermined. V was trimmed by 2 bases and J by 6 bases, leaving 3 bases between them. The CDR3 has 11 amino acids. CDR1 and CDR2 from the germline V gene are MNHEY and SVGAGI.

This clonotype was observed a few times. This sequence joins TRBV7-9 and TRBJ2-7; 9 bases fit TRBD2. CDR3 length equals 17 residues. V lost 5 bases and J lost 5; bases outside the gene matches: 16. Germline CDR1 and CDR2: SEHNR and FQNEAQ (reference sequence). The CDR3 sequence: CASSVTGAAGGKNEQYF. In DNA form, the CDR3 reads TGTGCCAGCAGCGTAACAGGGGCAGCGGGAGGTAAAAACGAGCAGTACTTC.

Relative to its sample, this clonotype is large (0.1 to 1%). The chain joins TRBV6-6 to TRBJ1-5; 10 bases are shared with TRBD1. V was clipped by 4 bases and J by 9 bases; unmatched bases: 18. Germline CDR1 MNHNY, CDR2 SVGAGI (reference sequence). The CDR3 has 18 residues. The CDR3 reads CASSFSVSGTGASRPQHF. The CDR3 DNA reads TGTGCCAGCAGTTTTAGTGTTTCGGGGACAGGGGCCTCACGGCCCCAGCATTTT.

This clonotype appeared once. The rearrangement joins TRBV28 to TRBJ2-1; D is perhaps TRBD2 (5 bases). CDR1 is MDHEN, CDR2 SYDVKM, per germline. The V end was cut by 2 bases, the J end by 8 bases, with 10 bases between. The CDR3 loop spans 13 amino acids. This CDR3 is CASSLAGRDEQFF. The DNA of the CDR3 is TGTGCCAGCAGTTTAGCTGGGCGGGATGAGCAGTTCTTC.

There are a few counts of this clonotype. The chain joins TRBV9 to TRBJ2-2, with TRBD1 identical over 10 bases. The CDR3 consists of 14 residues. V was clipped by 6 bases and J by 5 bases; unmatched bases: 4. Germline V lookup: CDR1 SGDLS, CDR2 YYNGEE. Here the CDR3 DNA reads TGTGCCAGCACACGACAGGGGGCGACCGGGGAGCTGTTTTTT. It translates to CASTRQGATGELFF. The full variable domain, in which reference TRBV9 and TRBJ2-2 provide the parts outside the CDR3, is DSGVTQTPKHLITATGQRVTLRCSPRSGDLSVYWYQQSLDQGLQFLIQYYNGEERAKGNILERFSAQQFPDLHSELNLSSLELGDSALYFCASTRQGATGELFFGEGSRLTVL.

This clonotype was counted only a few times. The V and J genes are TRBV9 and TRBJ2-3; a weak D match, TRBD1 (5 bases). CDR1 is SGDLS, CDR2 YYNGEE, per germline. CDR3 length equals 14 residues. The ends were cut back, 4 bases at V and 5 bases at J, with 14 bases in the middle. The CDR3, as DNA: TGTGCCAGCAGCCCCCTAGGCCAGGGAGATACGCAGTATTTT. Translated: CASSPLGQGDTQYF.

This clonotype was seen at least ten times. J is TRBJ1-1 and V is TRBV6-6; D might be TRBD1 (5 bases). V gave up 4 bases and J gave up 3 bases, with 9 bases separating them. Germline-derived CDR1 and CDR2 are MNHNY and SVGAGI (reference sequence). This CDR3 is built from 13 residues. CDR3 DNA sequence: TGTGCCAGCAGTTTAACAGGAGACACTGAAGCTTTCTTT. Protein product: CASSLTGDTEAFF.

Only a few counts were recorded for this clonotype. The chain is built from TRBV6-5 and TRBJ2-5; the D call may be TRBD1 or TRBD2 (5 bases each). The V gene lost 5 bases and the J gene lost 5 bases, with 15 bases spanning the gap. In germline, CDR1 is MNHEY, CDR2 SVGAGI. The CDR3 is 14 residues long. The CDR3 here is CASSGDRMVETQYF. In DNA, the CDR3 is TGTGCCAGCAGTGGGGACCGGATGGTCGAGACCCAGTACTTC.

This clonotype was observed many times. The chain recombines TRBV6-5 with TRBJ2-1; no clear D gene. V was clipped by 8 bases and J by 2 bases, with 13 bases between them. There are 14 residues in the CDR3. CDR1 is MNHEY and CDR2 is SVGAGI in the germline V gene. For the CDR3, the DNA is TGTGCCAGCGGAGTCACTGGCCCCTACAATGAGCAGTTCTTC. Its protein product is CASGVTGPYNEQFF.

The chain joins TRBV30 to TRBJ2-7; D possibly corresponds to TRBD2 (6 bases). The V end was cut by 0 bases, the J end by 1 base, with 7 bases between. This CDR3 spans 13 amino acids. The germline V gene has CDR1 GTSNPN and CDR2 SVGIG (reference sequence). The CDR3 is CAWSVLASYEQYF. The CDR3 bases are TGTGCCTGGAGTGTACTAGCTTCCTACGAGCAGTACTTC.

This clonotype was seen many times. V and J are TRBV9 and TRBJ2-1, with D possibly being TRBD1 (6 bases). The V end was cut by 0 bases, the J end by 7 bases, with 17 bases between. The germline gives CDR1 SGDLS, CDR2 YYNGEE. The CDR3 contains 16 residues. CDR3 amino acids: CASSVGNWAGDNEQFF. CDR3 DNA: TGTGCCAGCAGCGTAGGGAATTGGGCAGGGGATAATGAGCAGTTCTTC.

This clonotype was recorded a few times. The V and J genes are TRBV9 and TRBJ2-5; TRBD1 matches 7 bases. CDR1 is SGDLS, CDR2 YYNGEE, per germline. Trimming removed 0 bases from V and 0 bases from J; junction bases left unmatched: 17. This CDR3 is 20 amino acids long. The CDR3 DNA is TGTGCCAGCAGCGTAGGGTTAGGCACAGGGGTTAACCCAGACCAAGAGACCCAGTACTTC. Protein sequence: CASSVGLGTGVNPDQETQYF.

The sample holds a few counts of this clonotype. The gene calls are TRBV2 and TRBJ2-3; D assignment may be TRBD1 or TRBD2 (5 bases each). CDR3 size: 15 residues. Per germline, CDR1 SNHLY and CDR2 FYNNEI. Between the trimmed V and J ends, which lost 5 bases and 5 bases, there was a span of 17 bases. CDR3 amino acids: CASSRGTTVEDTQYF. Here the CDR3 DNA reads TGTGCCAGCAGTAGAGGGACCACGGTAGAAGATACGCAGTATTTT.

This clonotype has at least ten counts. The CDR3 DNA is TGTGCCAGCAGCCCATTGTCCGGCAATTCACCCCTCCACTTT. Translating it yields CASSPLSGNSPLHF. The rearrangement links TRBV5-4 to TRBJ1-6; D is unclear. Germline-derived CDR1 and CDR2 are SGHNT and YYREEE (reference sequence). The CDR3 covers 14 residues. V was cut by 4 bases and J by 7 bases, with 12 bases left in between.

CDR3 in DNA: TGTGCCAGCAGTTTGGGGTTCCCCTACGAGCAGTACTTC. This sequence encodes CASSLGFPYEQYF. This rearrangement joins TRBV28 to TRBJ2-7; D not resolved. Per germline, CDR1 MDHEN and CDR2 SYDVKM. This CDR3 is 13 amino acids long. With 3 bases removed from V and 2 bases from J, the gap between germline ends came to 8 bases.

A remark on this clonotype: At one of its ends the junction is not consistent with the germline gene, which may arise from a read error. Here the CDR3 reads CASSLRGRFHF. In DNA form, the CDR3 reads TGTGCCAGCAGTTTACGCGGACGATTCCACTTC. The genes are TRBV12-3 or TRBV12-4 and TRBJ2-5; D gene ambiguous. The CDR3 spans 11 residues.

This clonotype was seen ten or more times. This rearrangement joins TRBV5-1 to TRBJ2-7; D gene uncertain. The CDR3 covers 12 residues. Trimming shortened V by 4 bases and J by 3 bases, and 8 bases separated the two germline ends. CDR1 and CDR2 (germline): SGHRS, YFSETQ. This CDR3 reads CASSPRVYEQYF. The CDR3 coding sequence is TGCGCCAGCAGCCCTAGGGTCTACGAGCAGTACTTC.

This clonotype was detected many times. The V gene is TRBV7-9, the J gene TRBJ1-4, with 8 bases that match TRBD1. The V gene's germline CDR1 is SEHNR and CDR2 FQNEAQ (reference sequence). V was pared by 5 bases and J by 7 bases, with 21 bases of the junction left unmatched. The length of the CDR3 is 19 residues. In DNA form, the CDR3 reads TGTGCCAGCAGCCCCCGGACAGGGTGGTACGAAGGCTCGGGTGAAAAACTGTTTTTT. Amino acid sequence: CASSPRTGWYEGSGEKLFF.